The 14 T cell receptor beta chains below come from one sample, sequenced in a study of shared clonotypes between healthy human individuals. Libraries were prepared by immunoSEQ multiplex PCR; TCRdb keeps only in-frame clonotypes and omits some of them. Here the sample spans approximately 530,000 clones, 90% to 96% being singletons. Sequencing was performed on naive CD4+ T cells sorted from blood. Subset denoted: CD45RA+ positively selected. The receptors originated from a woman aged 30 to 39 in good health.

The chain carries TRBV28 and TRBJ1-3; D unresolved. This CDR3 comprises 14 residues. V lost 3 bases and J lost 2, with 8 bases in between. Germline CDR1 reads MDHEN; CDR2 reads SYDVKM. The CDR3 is CASSLPSTGNTIYF. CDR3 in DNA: TGTGCCAGCAGTTTGCCATCTACTGGAAACACCATATATTTT.

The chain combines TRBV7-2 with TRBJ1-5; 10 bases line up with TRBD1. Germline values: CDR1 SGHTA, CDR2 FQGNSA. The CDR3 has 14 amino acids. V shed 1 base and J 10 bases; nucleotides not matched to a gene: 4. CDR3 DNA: TGTGCCAGCAGCTTAGGGGACAGGGGTAATCCCCAGCATTTT. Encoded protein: CASSLGDRGNPQHF. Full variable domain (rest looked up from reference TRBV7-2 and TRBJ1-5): GAGVSQSPSNKVTEKGKDVELRCDPISGHTALYWYRQSLGQGLEFLIYFQGNSAPDKSGLPSDRFSAERTGGSVSTLTIQRTQQEDSAVYLCASSLGDRGNPQHFGDGTRLSIL.

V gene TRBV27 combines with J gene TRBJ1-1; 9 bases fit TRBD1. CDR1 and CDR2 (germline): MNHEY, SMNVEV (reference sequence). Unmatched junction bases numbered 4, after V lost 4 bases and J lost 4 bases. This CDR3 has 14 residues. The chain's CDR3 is CASSSGQGFTEAFF. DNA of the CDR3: TGTGCCAGCAGTTCGGGACAGGGTTTCACTGAAGCTTTCTTT.

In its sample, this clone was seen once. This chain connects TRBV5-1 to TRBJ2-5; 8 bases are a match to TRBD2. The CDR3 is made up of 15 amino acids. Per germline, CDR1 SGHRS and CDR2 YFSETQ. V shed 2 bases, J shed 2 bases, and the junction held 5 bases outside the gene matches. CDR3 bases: TGCGCCAGCAGCTTCCTCAGCGGGAGTCAAGAGACCCAGTACTTC. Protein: CASSFLSGSQETQYF.

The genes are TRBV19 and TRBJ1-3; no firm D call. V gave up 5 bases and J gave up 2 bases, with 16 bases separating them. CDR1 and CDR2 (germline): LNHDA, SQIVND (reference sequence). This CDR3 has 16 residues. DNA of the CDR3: TGTGCCAGTAGTGTCTATCCTTTAAACGCTGGAAACACCATATATTTT. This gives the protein CASSVYPLNAGNTIYF.

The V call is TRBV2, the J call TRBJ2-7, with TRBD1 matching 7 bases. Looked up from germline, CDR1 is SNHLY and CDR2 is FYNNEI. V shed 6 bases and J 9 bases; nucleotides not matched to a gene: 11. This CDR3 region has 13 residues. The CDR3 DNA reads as TGTGCCAGCAGAGACGACAGGGCCCTAGGGCAGTACTTC. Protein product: CASRDDRALGQYF.

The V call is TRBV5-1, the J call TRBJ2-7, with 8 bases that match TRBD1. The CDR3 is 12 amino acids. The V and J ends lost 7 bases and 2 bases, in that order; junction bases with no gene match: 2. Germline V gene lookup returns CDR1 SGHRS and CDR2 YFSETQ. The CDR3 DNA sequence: TGCGCCAGCTCGACAGGGGCCTACGAGCAGTACTTC. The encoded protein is CASSTGAYEQYF.

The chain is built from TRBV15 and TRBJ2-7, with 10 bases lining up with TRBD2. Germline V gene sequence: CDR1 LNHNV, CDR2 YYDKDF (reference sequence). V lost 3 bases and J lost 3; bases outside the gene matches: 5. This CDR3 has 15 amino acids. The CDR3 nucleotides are TGTGCCACCAGCAGGAAGGCTAGCGGGAGCTACGAGCAGTACTTC. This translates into CATSRKASGSYEQYF.

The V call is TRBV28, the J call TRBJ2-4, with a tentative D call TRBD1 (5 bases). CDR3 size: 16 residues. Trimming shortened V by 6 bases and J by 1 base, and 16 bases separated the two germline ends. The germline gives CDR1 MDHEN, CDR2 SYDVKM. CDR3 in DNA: TGTGCCAGCAGGCCCCGACAGTTCGTTGCCAAAAACATTCAGTACTTC. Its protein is CASRPRQFVAKNIQYF.

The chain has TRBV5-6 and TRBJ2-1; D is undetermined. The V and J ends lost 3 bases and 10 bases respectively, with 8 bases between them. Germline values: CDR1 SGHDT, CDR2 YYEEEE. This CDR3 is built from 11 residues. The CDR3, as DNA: TGTGCCAGCAGCTCTACCCGGGAGCAGTTCTTC. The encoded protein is CASSSTREQFF.

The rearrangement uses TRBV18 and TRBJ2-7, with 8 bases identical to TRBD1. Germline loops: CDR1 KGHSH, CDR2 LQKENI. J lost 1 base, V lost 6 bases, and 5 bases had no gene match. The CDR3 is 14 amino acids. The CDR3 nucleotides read TGTGCCAGCTCCCCGGGACAGGAGTCCTACGAGCAGTACTTC. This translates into CASSPGQESYEQYF.

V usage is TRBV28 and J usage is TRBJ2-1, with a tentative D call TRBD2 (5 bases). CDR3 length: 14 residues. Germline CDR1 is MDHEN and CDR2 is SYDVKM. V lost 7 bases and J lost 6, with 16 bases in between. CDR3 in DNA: TGTGCCAGCATGGAACTAGTGGGTTCCAATGAGCAGTTCTTC. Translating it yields CASMELVGSNEQFF. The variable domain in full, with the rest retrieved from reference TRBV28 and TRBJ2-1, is DVKVTQSSRYLVKRTGEKVFLECVQDMDHENMFWYRQDPGLGLRLIYFSYDVKMKEKGDIPEGYSVSREKKERFSLILESASTNQTSMYLCASMELVGSNEQFFGPGTRLTVL.

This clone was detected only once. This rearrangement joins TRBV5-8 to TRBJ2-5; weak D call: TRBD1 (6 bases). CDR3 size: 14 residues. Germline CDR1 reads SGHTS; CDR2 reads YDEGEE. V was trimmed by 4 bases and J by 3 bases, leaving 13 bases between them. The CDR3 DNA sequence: TGTGCCAGCAGCAAACTGAACAGGGAAGAGACCCAGTACTTC. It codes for CASSKLNREETQYF.

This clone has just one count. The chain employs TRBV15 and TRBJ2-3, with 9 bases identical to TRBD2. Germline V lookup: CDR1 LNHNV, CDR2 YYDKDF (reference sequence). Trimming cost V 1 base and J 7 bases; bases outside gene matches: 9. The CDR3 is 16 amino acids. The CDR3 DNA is TGTGCCACCAGCAGAGTGCGAGCGGGAGGAATTTATACGCAGTATTTT. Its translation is CATSRVRAGGIYTQYF.